This entry describes one T cell receptor (beta chain). The antigen remains unidentified. CD8+ and CD4+ T cells from blood underwent TCR beta sequencing. The study used treatment-naive patients who had stable or active relapsing-remitting disease as multiple sclerosis controls. Reverse transcription of roughly 0.45 to 1 ug RNA was performed with random hexamers. Amplification of TCR beta CDR3 used immunoSEQ multiplex PCR across 54 Vbeta and 13 Jbeta. TCRdb fed the immunoSEQ multiplex PCR reads into MiXCR, producing one record per CDR3 protein. The data contain around 200,000 distinct CDR3 sequences, roughly 94% of them singletons. The entry originates in a study of CD8 T cells in Susac syndrome. Overall study results and limits: The study conceded that its TCR sequencing and HLA analysis involved relatively few individuals.

V lost 2 bases to trimming and J lost 1 base; unmatched junction nucleotides: 4. The length of the CDR3 is 16 residues. Germline V gives CDR1 WNHNN, CDR2 SYGVQD (reference sequence). This sequence joins TRBV10-1 and TRBJ2-3, with TRBD2 matching over 9 bases. The material sequenced was CD4+ T cells from PBMCs. This receptor was identified in a human donor with multiple sclerosis. CDR3 nucleotide sequence: TGCGCCAGCAGTGAGGGAGCGGGGGGTGGCACAGATACGCAGTATTTT. Its protein product is CASSEGAGGGTDTQYF.